A selection of T cell receptor beta chains follows, all from one sample in a study of blood T cell repertoires in COVID-19. Sequencing used immunoSEQ multiplex PCR; TCRdb keeps in-frame clones, though not all of them. The sample yields around 94,000 clones, approximately 86% seen once. The sequenced sample consisted of peripheral blood. Receptor source: a man at least 80 years old with acute or convalescent COVID-19. The CDR3 runs from the conserved cysteine through the conserved F or W. Fields, in order: J gene, D gene, CDR3 length, clone size, V gene, CDR3 protein, CDR3 DNA. A D gene is named only where the DNA matches it firmly. For some rows the clone size is stated as once, few or many, or as a class when expanded; others skip it.

J: TRBJ2-7
D: TRBD2
length: 13
size: few
V: TRBV28
CDR3: CASSIAGAGEQYF
DNA: TGTGCCAGCAGCATAGCGGGAGCGGGGGAGCAGTACTTC

J: TRBJ1-1
D: .
length: 14
size: .
V: TRBV19
CDR3: CASSRPGLNTEAFF
DNA: TGTGCCAGTAGTAGGCCGGGGTTGAACACTGAAGCTTTCTTT

J: TRBJ2-1
D: TRBD1
length: 14
size: .
V: TRBV3-1/TRBV3-2
CDR3: CASTTGVSYNEQFF
DNA: TGTGCCAGCACGACAGGGGTATCCTACAATGAGCAGTTCTTC

J: TRBJ2-5
D: TRBD2
length: 15
size: .
V: TRBV6-6
CDR3: CASTVTSGRTETQYF
DNA: TGTGCCAGCACCGTGACTAGCGGGAGAACAGAGACCCAGTACTTC

J: TRBJ2-7
D: .
length: 17
size: .
V: TRBV21-1
CDR3: CASSKSLRSGYTYEQYF
DNA: TGTGCCAGCAGCAAATCCCTCCGAAGCGGTTACACCTACGAGCAGTACTTC

J: TRBJ2-1
D: TRBD2
length: 15
size: few
V: TRBV30
CDR3: CAWSRTSGRAYEQFF
DNA: TGTGCCTGGAGTCGCACTAGCGGGAGGGCCTATGAGCAGTTCTTC

J: TRBJ2-7
D: .
length: 12
size: .
V: TRBV6-6
CDR3: CASSYSPGEQYF
DNA: TGTGCCAGCAGTTACTCCCCAGGCGAGCAGTACTTC

J: TRBJ2-7
D: .
length: 15
size: .
V: TRBV28
CDR3: CASSAWGLSTYEQYF
DNA: TGTGCCAGCAGCGCTTGGGGGCTTAGCACCTACGAGCAGTACTTC

J: TRBJ2-1
D: .
length: 15
size: .
V: TRBV6-1
CDR3: CASSEDVQGFNEQFF
DNA: TGTGCCAGCAGTGAAGATGTGCAGGGGTTTAATGAGCAGTTCTTC

J: TRBJ2-5
D: TRBD2
length: 12
size: .
V: TRBV29-1
CDR3: CSVAGGWETQYF
DNA: TGCAGCGTGGCGGGGGGTTGGGAGACCCAGTACTTC

J: TRBJ2-7
D: TRBD2
length: 15
size: .
V: TRBV3-1/TRBV3-2
CDR3: CASSQGLAGVYEQYF
DNA: TGTGCCAGCAGCCAAGGGCTAGCGGGAGTGTACGAGCAGTACTTC

J: TRBJ2-7
D: .
length: 12
size: .
V: TRBV28
CDR3: CASSVTDYEQYF
DNA: TGTGCCAGCAGTGTGACAGACTACGAGCAGTACTTC

J: TRBJ1-2
D: TRBD1
length: 16
size: .
V: TRBV5-1
CDR3: CASSSGQGAGVYGYTF
DNA: TGCGCCAGCAGCTCCGGACAGGGGGCAGGTGTCTATGGCTACACCTTC

J: TRBJ2-1
D: TRBD1
length: 16
size: once
V: TRBV11-1
CDR3: CASSFLQGALYNEQFF
DNA: TGTGCCAGCAGCTTTCTTCAGGGGGCCCTCTACAATGAGCAGTTCTTC

J: TRBJ2-1
D: TRBD2
length: 15
size: once
V: TRBV2
CDR3: CASSETLAGYNEQFF
DNA: TGTGCCAGCAGTGAAACACTAGCGGGGTACAATGAGCAGTTCTTC

J: TRBJ2-7
D: .
length: 14
size: .
V: TRBV5-6
CDR3: CASSPIGQTDEQYF
DNA: TGTGCCAGCAGCCCGATTGGACAGACTGACGAGCAGTACTTC

J: TRBJ2-1
D: TRBD2
length: 13
size: .
V: TRBV27
CDR3: CATIAGPYNEQFF
DNA: TGTGCCACCATAGCGGGTCCCTACAATGAGCAGTTCTTC

J: TRBJ2-1
D: TRBD1
length: 19
size: .
V: TRBV7-8
CDR3: CASSLSDRGSLRGNNEQFF
DNA: TGTGCCAGCAGCTTATCGGACAGGGGCTCTCTTCGAGGAAATAATGAGCAGTTCTTC

J: TRBJ2-1
D: TRBD1
length: 15
size: .
V: TRBV5-8
CDR3: CASSLDRGRSNEQFF
DNA: TGTGCCAGCAGCTTGGACAGGGGGCGCAGTAATGAGCAGTTCTTC

J: TRBJ2-5
D: .
length: 13
size: few
V: TRBV24-1
CDR3: CATKPDTQETQYF
DNA: TGTGCCACCAAGCCGGACACCCAAGAGACCCAGTACTTC

J: TRBJ2-5
D: .
length: 12
size: once
V: TRBV10-3
CDR3: CAISDNEETQYF
DNA: TGTGCCATCAGTGACAATGAGGAGACCCAGTACTTC

J: TRBJ2-4
D: TRBD2
length: 15
size: .
V: TRBV6-5
CDR3: CASRTSGKDKNIQYF
DNA: TGTGCCAGCAGGACTAGCGGGAAGGACAAAAACATTCAGTACTTC

J: TRBJ2-3
D: TRBD1
length: 14
size: .
V: TRBV24-1
CDR3: CATSDPKGANTQYF
DNA: TGTGCCACCAGTGATCCTAAGGGGGCGAATACGCAGTATTTT

J: TRBJ1-4
D: TRBD1
length: 16
size: .
V: TRBV28
CDR3: CASSLGGGQGREKLFF
DNA: TGTGCCAGCAGCCTGGGGGGGGGACAGGGTCGAGAAAAACTGTTTTTT

J: TRBJ1-4
D: .
length: 16
size: .
V: TRBV3-1/TRBV3-2
CDR3: CASSPRRSATNEKLFF
DNA: TGTGCCAGCAGCCCCCGCAGGTCCGCAACTAATGAAAAACTGTTTTTT

J: TRBJ1-5
D: .
length: 13
size: .
V: TRBV18
CDR3: CASSPSLDQPQHF
DNA: TGTGCCAGCTCACCATCCCTCGATCAGCCCCAGCATTTT

J: TRBJ1-1
D: TRBD1
length: 13
size: once
V: TRBV30
CDR3: CAWMVDRGAEAFF
DNA: TGTGCCTGGATGGTGGACAGGGGAGCTGAAGCTTTCTTT

J: TRBJ1-1
D: .
length: 14
size: .
V: TRBV25-1
CDR3: CASSATGRYTEAFF
DNA: TGTGCCAGCAGCGCCACAGGGCGTTACACTGAAGCTTTCTTT

J: TRBJ1-1
D: TRBD1
length: 15
size: .
V: TRBV27
CDR3: CASSKDRVVNTEAFF
DNA: TGTGCCAGCAGTAAAGACAGGGTGGTGAACACTGAAGCTTTCTTT

J: TRBJ1-1
D: .
length: 14
size: .
V: TRBV6-5
CDR3: CASSYSRQGTEAFF
DNA: TGTGCCAGCAGTTACTCGAGGCAGGGCACTGAAGCTTTCTTT

J: TRBJ1-2
D: TRBD1
length: 14
size: .
V: TRBV6-5
CDR3: CASRREQGSSGYTF
DNA: TGTGCCAGCAGACGGGAACAGGGGAGTTCTGGCTACACCTTC

J: TRBJ2-3
D: .
length: 16
size: .
V: TRBV27
CDR3: CASSSLLRGRTDTQYF
DNA: TGTGCCAGCAGTTCCCTATTGCGAGGCCGCACAGATACGCAGTATTTT

J: TRBJ2-5
D: .
length: 13
size: .
V: TRBV7-3
CDR3: CASSFSGEETQYF
DNA: TGTGCCAGCAGCTTTTCAGGTGAAGAGACCCAGTACTTC

J: TRBJ1-5
D: .
length: 13
size: .
V: TRBV28
CDR3: CASNSGGRRPQHF
DNA: TGTGCCAGCAACTCGGGGGGTCGTCGGCCCCAGCATTTT

J: TRBJ2-7
D: .
length: 16
size: once
V: TRBV4-2
CDR3: CASSQDQAGPSYEQYF
DNA: TGTGCCAGCAGCCAAGATCAAGCAGGGCCCTCCTACGAGCAGTACTTC

J: TRBJ1-3
D: TRBD1
length: 16
size: .
V: TRBV9
CDR3: CASSPHSTGGGNTIYF
DNA: TGTGCCAGCAGCCCACACTCGACAGGGGGGGGAAACACCATATATTTT

J: TRBJ2-1
D: .
length: 15
size: .
V: TRBV12-5
CDR3: CASGFGSGDVNEQFF
DNA: TGTGCTAGTGGTTTCGGGTCAGGGGACGTCAATGAGCAGTTCTTC

J: TRBJ1-5
D: .
length: 16
size: .
V: TRBV19
CDR3: CASSMGGVRGNQPQHF
DNA: TGTGCCAGTAGTATGGGAGGGGTTCGGGGCAATCAGCCCCAGCATTTT

J: TRBJ2-2
D: .
length: 14
size: .
V: TRBV29-1
CDR3: CSVARQRNTGELFF
DNA: TGCAGCGTTGCGCGGCAGCGGAACACCGGGGAGCTGTTTTTT

J: TRBJ2-1
D: TRBD2
length: 19
size: .
V: TRBV4-3
CDR3: CASSQIRSSGSQGYNEQFF
DNA: TGCGCCAGCAGCCAAATTAGGTCTAGCGGGAGTCAAGGCTACAATGAGCAGTTCTTC

J: TRBJ2-7
D: .
length: 15
size: .
V: TRBV14
CDR3: CASSQDSGVFREQYF
DNA: TGTGCCAGCAGCCAAGATTCGGGAGTCTTCCGCGAGCAGTACTTC

J: TRBJ2-7
D: .
length: 12
size: .
V: TRBV20-1
CDR3: CSASYTGSEQYF
DNA: TGCAGTGCTAGTTACACAGGGAGCGAGCAGTACTTC

J: TRBJ1-5
D: .
length: 13
size: once
V: TRBV2
CDR3: CASKWSSNQPQHF
DNA: TGTGCCAGCAAGTGGAGTAGCAATCAGCCCCAGCATTTT

J: TRBJ2-2
D: TRBD2
length: 19
size: .
V: TRBV3-1/TRBV3-2
CDR3: CASSQGWSGGFANTGELFF
DNA: TGTGCCAGCAGCCAGGGCTGGTCGGGAGGGTTCGCGAACACCGGGGAGCTGTTTTTT

J: TRBJ2-7
D: TRBD2
length: 14
size: .
V: TRBV25-1
CDR3: CASGSGTSPYEQYF
DNA: TGTGCCAGCGGTTCAGGGACTAGCCCCTACGAGCAGTACTTC

J: TRBJ2-2
D: TRBD2
length: 15
size: .
V: TRBV11-2
CDR3: CASSRGRAGTGELFF
DNA: TGTGCCAGCAGCCGCGGGAGGGCGGGCACCGGGGAGCTGTTTTTT

J: TRBJ2-1
D: TRBD1
length: 15
size: once
V: TRBV24-1
CDR3: CATSDPGQGFGEQFF
DNA: TGTGCCACCAGTGACCCGGGACAGGGTTTTGGTGAGCAGTTCTTC

J: TRBJ2-1
D: TRBD2
length: 19
size: .
V: TRBV19
CDR3: CASRSLAGSTSSSYNEQFF
DNA: TGTGCCAGTAGGTCCCTAGCGGGCTCGACCTCGAGCTCCTACAATGAGCAGTTCTTC

J: TRBJ2-1
D: .
length: 14
size: .
V: TRBV3-1/TRBV3-2
CDR3: CASSQGHPNNEQFF
DNA: TGTGCCAGCAGCCAAGGACACCCCAACAATGAGCAGTTCTTC

J: TRBJ2-1
D: TRBD2
length: 15
size: .
V: TRBV9
CDR3: CASSVRAGGKGEQFF
DNA: TGTGCCAGCAGCGTCCGGGCGGGAGGCAAGGGTGAGCAGTTCTTC

J: TRBJ2-1
D: TRBD2
length: 17
size: .
V: TRBV11-2
CDR3: CASSLTPLLAGGNEQFF
DNA: TGTGCCAGCAGCTTAACCCCGCTCCTAGCGGGAGGAAATGAGCAGTTCTTC